This T cell receptor beta chain was observed in a study of T cell responses to AZD1222 COVID-19 vaccine. On the study more broadly: Analyses pooled second doses at about 4 or about 12 weeks. Study-wide points: Regions left unmutated in variants are reportedly the target of nearly half of spike-specific TCRs. Spike as a whole was targeted by vaccine-associated CD4 TCRs, dominant at 160-218 and 743-854. White British donors predominated, females outnumbered males, and clonal diversity was possibly underestimated.

Libraries were prepared by immunoSEQ multiplex PCR; TCRdb keeps only in-frame clonotypes and omits some of them. Here the sample spans 150,000 to 200,000 clones, 75% to 90% being singletons. This clone was detected once. Its target is not known. With 3 bases clipped from V and 3 bases from J, the junction kept 12 bases outside the gene matches. The CDR3 covers 17 residues. Germline V gene lookup returns CDR1 LGHDT and CDR2 YNNKEL (reference sequence). This TCR derives from an adult in good health. The sequences come from peripheral blood, collected on day 0 of AZD1222 vaccination. The chain recombines TRBV3-1 (or the pseudogene TRBV3-2) with TRBJ2-3; the match to TRBD2 covers 7 bases. The CDR3 sequence is CASSQKVVAGETDTQYF. The CDR3 DNA is TGTGCCAGCAGCCAGAAAGTTGTGGCGGGAGAGACAGATACGCAGTATTTT.